These T cell receptor beta chains were read from a single sample in a study of T cell changes during pregnancy in multiple sclerosis. This table comes from immunoSEQ multiplex PCR, and its TCRdb copy is limited to in-frame clones, with some not included. The repertoire holds some 17,000 clones, with around 97% as singletons. This sample comprised peripheral blood, obtained in the third trimester of pregnancy. These receptors all come from a female donor with multiple sclerosis, enrolled in a pregnancy study. CDR3s include the opening cysteine and the closing phenylalanine or tryptophan. D genes are given only for firm matches. The size of a clone is reported for some rows only, either as once, few or many, or as a class for expanded clones.

CDR3nt: TGCGCCAGCAGCCAAGTCCAGAGCAATCAGCCCCAGCATTTT
CDR3aa: CASSQVQSNQPQHF
d_gene: -
v_gene: TRBV4-1
abundance: -
j_gene: TRBJ1-5

CDR3nt: TGTGCCAGCAGTCGGGAGGTGTCTTCCTCTAACACGCAGTATTTT
CDR3aa: CASSREVSSSNTQYF
d_gene: TRBD2
v_gene: TRBV6-4
abundance: -
j_gene: TRBJ2-3

CDR3nt: TGTGCCAGCAGCTTAGCCAGGGGGCGAGGCACCGGGGAGCTGTTTTTT
CDR3aa: CASSLARGRGTGELFF
d_gene: TRBD1
v_gene: TRBV7-3
abundance: -
j_gene: TRBJ2-2

CDR3nt: TGTGCCAGCAGTGAATATGGCCGGGGGGGAACAGATACGCAGTATTTT
CDR3aa: CASSEYGRGGTDTQYF
d_gene: TRBD2
v_gene: TRBV25-1
abundance: -
j_gene: TRBJ2-3

CDR3nt: TGTGCCAGCAGTGACTTAGGAGGGATTACCTACGAGCAGTACTTC
CDR3aa: CASSDLGGITYEQYF
d_gene: -
v_gene: TRBV25-1
abundance: -
j_gene: TRBJ2-7

CDR3nt: TGTGCCAGCGGAGGGCCGACAGATACGCAGTATTTT
CDR3aa: CASGGPTDTQYF
d_gene: -
v_gene: TRBV11-3
abundance: -
j_gene: TRBJ2-3

CDR3nt: TGTGCCAGTAGTAGGGGACAGGGCCGAGCCGGAAACACCATATATTTT
CDR3aa: CASSRGQGRAGNTIYF
d_gene: TRBD1
v_gene: TRBV19
abundance: -
j_gene: TRBJ1-3

CDR3nt: TGTGCCAGCAGCCCACTAGGACGCGGGGGCTGGGGAGAGACCCAGTACTTC
CDR3aa: CASSPLGRGGWGETQYF
d_gene: -
v_gene: TRBV7-2
abundance: -
j_gene: TRBJ2-5

CDR3nt: TGTGCCAGTAGTATAGGGCGGAATAGCAATCAGCCCCAGCATTTT
CDR3aa: CASSIGRNSNQPQHF
d_gene: -
v_gene: TRBV19
abundance: -
j_gene: TRBJ1-5

CDR3nt: TGTGCCAGCAGCTTAATAGTGAGGGAGCAGTACTTC
CDR3aa: CASSLIVREQYF
d_gene: -
v_gene: TRBV11-2
abundance: -
j_gene: TRBJ2-7

CDR3nt: TGTGCCAGCAGCGCCGGGACAGGGGGCAATGAGCAGTTCTTC
CDR3aa: CASSAGTGGNEQFF
d_gene: TRBD1
v_gene: TRBV2
abundance: once
j_gene: TRBJ2-1

CDR3nt: TGCAGTGCCACCCCTGGGACTAGTCGCTTCTTC
CDR3aa: CSATPGTSRFF
d_gene: TRBD2
v_gene: TRBV20-1
abundance: once
j_gene: TRBJ2-1

CDR3nt: TGTGCCAGTAGTACACAGGGGGCCGGGTACGGCTACACCTTC
CDR3aa: CASSTQGAGYGYTF
d_gene: TRBD1
v_gene: TRBV19
abundance: -
j_gene: TRBJ1-2

CDR3nt: TGCGCCAGCAGCTCCCAGGGGTTTAGTGGTTCGAGGGAGCAGTTCTTC
CDR3aa: CASSSQGFSGSREQFF
d_gene: -
v_gene: TRBV5-1
abundance: -
j_gene: TRBJ2-1

CDR3nt: TGTGCCAGCAGCTTATCGTCCCCGAACACCGGGGAGCTGTTTTTT
CDR3aa: CASSLSSPNTGELFF
d_gene: -
v_gene: TRBV7-9
abundance: -
j_gene: TRBJ2-2

CDR3nt: TGCGCCAGCAGCTTGGGCGGGGCAGGATTGAATCAGCCCCAGCATTTT
CDR3aa: CASSLGGAGLNQPQHF
d_gene: -
v_gene: TRBV5-1
abundance: -
j_gene: TRBJ1-5

CDR3nt: TGTGCCAGCAGCCCCCGCGGAGACTATAATTCACCCCTCCACTTT
CDR3aa: CASSPRGDYNSPLHF
d_gene: -
v_gene: TRBV9
abundance: -
j_gene: TRBJ1-6

CDR3nt: TGTGCCAGCAGTGATCAGCGGGCCTACGAGCAGTACTTC
CDR3aa: CASSDQRAYEQYF
d_gene: -
v_gene: TRBV2
abundance: -
j_gene: TRBJ2-7

CDR3nt: TGTGCCACCCGACTAGCGGGGGGCTCCAATGAGCAGTTCTTC
CDR3aa: CATRLAGGSNEQFF
d_gene: TRBD2
v_gene: TRBV6-5
abundance: -
j_gene: TRBJ2-1

CDR3nt: TGTGCCAGCAGCCGCTATCAGGGGGCTGGCACAGATACGCAGTATTTT
CDR3aa: CASSRYQGAGTDTQYF
d_gene: TRBD1
v_gene: TRBV5-4
abundance: -
j_gene: TRBJ2-3

CDR3nt: TGTGCCAGTAGTATAGCGAGGGGGACAGGAGAGACCCAGTACTTC
CDR3aa: CASSIARGTGETQYF
d_gene: TRBD1
v_gene: TRBV19
abundance: -
j_gene: TRBJ2-5

CDR3nt: TGCAGCGTAGTACCGACAGGCCGCGAGCAGTACTTC
CDR3aa: CSVVPTGREQYF
d_gene: -
v_gene: TRBV29-1
abundance: -
j_gene: TRBJ2-7

CDR3nt: TGTGCCAGCAGTACTAGCGGGTCCCTCTACGAGCAGTACTTC
CDR3aa: CASSTSGSLYEQYF
d_gene: TRBD2
v_gene: TRBV28
abundance: -
j_gene: TRBJ2-7

CDR3nt: TGTGCCTGTTCACAGGCCAACTCTGGAAACACCATATATTTT
CDR3aa: CACSQANSGNTIYF
d_gene: -
v_gene: TRBV30
abundance: -
j_gene: TRBJ1-3

CDR3nt: TGTGCCAGCAGCCAAGCAACAGGGTTCTACGAGACCCAGTACTTC
CDR3aa: CASSQATGFYETQYF
d_gene: -
v_gene: TRBV14
abundance: -
j_gene: TRBJ2-5

CDR3nt: TGTGCCTGGCTCGGGGGGACGGTGAACACCGGGGAGCTGTTTTTT
CDR3aa: CAWLGGTVNTGELFF
d_gene: TRBD2
v_gene: TRBV30
abundance: -
j_gene: TRBJ2-2

CDR3nt: TGTGCCATAACGCCGGGAATGAACACTGAAGCTTTCTTT
CDR3aa: CAITPGMNTEAFF
d_gene: -
v_gene: TRBV10-3
abundance: -
j_gene: TRBJ1-1

CDR3nt: TGCGCCAGCACGGAGGGATCCAGGGAAGCCAAAAACATTCAGTACTTC
CDR3aa: CASTEGSREAKNIQYF
d_gene: -
v_gene: TRBV5-1
abundance: -
j_gene: TRBJ2-4

CDR3nt: TGTGCCAGCAGTGAGAGGCGGGGCCTGAGCGATACGCAGTATTTT
CDR3aa: CASSERRGLSDTQYF
d_gene: -
v_gene: TRBV25-1
abundance: once
j_gene: TRBJ2-3

CDR3nt: TGCGCCAGCAGCCAACAAATTGAGGGGGCGCGATCACCCCTCCACTTT
CDR3aa: CASSQQIEGARSPLHF
d_gene: TRBD1
v_gene: TRBV4-3
abundance: -
j_gene: TRBJ1-6

CDR3nt: TGCGCCAGCAGGGGGGCTAGCGGGGTCTACGAGCAGTACTTC
CDR3aa: CASRGASGVYEQYF
d_gene: TRBD2
v_gene: TRBV5-1
abundance: -
j_gene: TRBJ2-7

CDR3nt: TGCGCCAGCAGCCTGGGACTAGCGGGGGGAAACACAGATACGCAGTATTTT
CDR3aa: CASSLGLAGGNTDTQYF
d_gene: TRBD2
v_gene: TRBV5-1
abundance: -
j_gene: TRBJ2-3

CDR3nt: TGCGCCAGCAGCCAAGATCTGGCTAGAGGGATGAATGAGCAGTTCTTC
CDR3aa: CASSQDLARGMNEQFF
d_gene: -
v_gene: TRBV4-3
abundance: -
j_gene: TRBJ2-1

CDR3nt: TGTGCCAGCAGCACGACAGGGGGCGGAAACACCATATATTTT
CDR3aa: CASSTTGGGNTIYF
d_gene: TRBD1
v_gene: TRBV7-3
abundance: -
j_gene: TRBJ1-3

CDR3nt: TGCAGCGTTGAAGTCCCAGCGGGAGCCTACGAGCAGTACTTC
CDR3aa: CSVEVPAGAYEQYF
d_gene: TRBD2
v_gene: TRBV29-1
abundance: -
j_gene: TRBJ2-7

CDR3nt: TGTGCCAGCAGCTTCGGGGGGGCGGGACAGATCTCCTACAATGAGCAGTTCTTC
CDR3aa: CASSFGGAGQISYNEQFF
d_gene: -
v_gene: TRBV5-5
abundance: -
j_gene: TRBJ2-1

CDR3nt: TGTGCCAGCAGCGGAGCGGGAGGGTTCTACGAGCAGTACTTC
CDR3aa: CASSGAGGFYEQYF
d_gene: TRBD2
v_gene: TRBV9
abundance: -
j_gene: TRBJ2-7

CDR3nt: TGTGCCAGCAGCTCGAATAGCGGGGGGGAGCAGTTCTTC
CDR3aa: CASSSNSGGEQFF
d_gene: TRBD2
v_gene: TRBV5-4
abundance: -
j_gene: TRBJ2-1

CDR3nt: TGCAGTGCAACCCCAGGGACAGGAGCTTTCTTT
CDR3aa: CSATPGTGAFF
d_gene: TRBD1
v_gene: TRBV20-1
abundance: -
j_gene: TRBJ1-1

CDR3nt: TGTGCCAGCAGCGTAGCATACAGGGGTGAGACCCAGTACTTC
CDR3aa: CASSVAYRGETQYF
d_gene: TRBD1
v_gene: TRBV9
abundance: -
j_gene: TRBJ2-5

CDR3nt: TGTGCCAGCAGAGCCACAGACAGGGGCGCCGAGCAGTACTTC
CDR3aa: CASRATDRGAEQYF
d_gene: TRBD1
v_gene: TRBV2
abundance: -
j_gene: TRBJ2-7

CDR3nt: TGTGCCAGCAGCTCGGGACAGCCCTACGAGCAGTACTTC
CDR3aa: CASSSGQPYEQYF
d_gene: TRBD1
v_gene: TRBV5-5
abundance: -
j_gene: TRBJ2-7

CDR3nt: TGTGCCAGCAGCCAAGATAGGACTGTTGGGAGCTATGGCTACACCTTC
CDR3aa: CASSQDRTVGSYGYTF
d_gene: -
v_gene: TRBV4-2
abundance: once
j_gene: TRBJ1-2

CDR3nt: TGTGCCAGCAGTGGATATCCTTCACGGGGGGGAGCTTACAATGAGCAGTTCTTC
CDR3aa: CASSGYPSRGGAYNEQFF
d_gene: TRBD2
v_gene: TRBV5-4
abundance: -
j_gene: TRBJ2-1

CDR3nt: TGTGCCACTATCCGGGGTAAGCGGGGGGGCACAGATACGCAGTATTTT
CDR3aa: CATIRGKRGGTDTQYF
d_gene: TRBD2
v_gene: TRBV7-2
abundance: -
j_gene: TRBJ2-3

CDR3nt: TGTGCCAGCAGTTTCCAGCGGAACACCGGGGAGCTGTTTTTT
CDR3aa: CASSFQRNTGELFF
d_gene: -
v_gene: TRBV27
abundance: -
j_gene: TRBJ2-2

CDR3nt: TGTGCCAGCAGCTTTCGGACTAGCGGGGCTAATGAGCAGTTCTTC
CDR3aa: CASSFRTSGANEQFF
d_gene: TRBD2
v_gene: TRBV5-4
abundance: -
j_gene: TRBJ2-1

CDR3nt: TGTGCCACCAGGACTAGTCATGGCACCGGGGAGCTGTTTTTT
CDR3aa: CATRTSHGTGELFF
d_gene: TRBD2
v_gene: TRBV7-6
abundance: -
j_gene: TRBJ2-2

CDR3nt: -
CDR3aa: CASSFGNGQGEAFF
d_gene: -
v_gene: TRBV7-3
abundance: -
j_gene: TRBJ1-1